The entry that follows covers one TCR beta chain sequence. Data came from immunoSEQ multiplex PCR; TCRdb stores just in-frame clones and leaves some out. The repertoire holds about 30,000 clones, with around 90% as singletons. This specimen belongs to a study of PD-1 and CTLA-4 blockade in melanoma. CDR3 length: 14 amino acids. V was cut by 0 bases and J by 7 bases, with 12 bases left in between. Per the germline V gene, CDR1 is LNHNV and CDR2 is YYDKDF (reference sequence). Sequenced here: CD8+ T cells from peripheral blood, sampled from a patient given anti-PD-1 treatment. The chain combines TRBV15 with TRBJ1-2; tentative D call: TRBD1 (5 bases). This TCR derives from a human donor with melanoma. The CDR3 sequence is CATSRDRDFSGYTF. The CDR3 DNA reads TGTGCCACCAGCAGAGATCGGGACTTCAGTGGCTACACCTTC. Looking up the rest from reference TRBV15 and TRBJ1-2 gives the full variable domain: DAMVIQNPRYQVTQFGKPVTLSCSQTLNHNVMYWYQQKSSQAPKLLFHYYDKDFNNEADTPDNFQSRRPNTSFCFLDIRSPGLGDTAMYLCATSRDRDFSGYTFGSGTRLTVV.